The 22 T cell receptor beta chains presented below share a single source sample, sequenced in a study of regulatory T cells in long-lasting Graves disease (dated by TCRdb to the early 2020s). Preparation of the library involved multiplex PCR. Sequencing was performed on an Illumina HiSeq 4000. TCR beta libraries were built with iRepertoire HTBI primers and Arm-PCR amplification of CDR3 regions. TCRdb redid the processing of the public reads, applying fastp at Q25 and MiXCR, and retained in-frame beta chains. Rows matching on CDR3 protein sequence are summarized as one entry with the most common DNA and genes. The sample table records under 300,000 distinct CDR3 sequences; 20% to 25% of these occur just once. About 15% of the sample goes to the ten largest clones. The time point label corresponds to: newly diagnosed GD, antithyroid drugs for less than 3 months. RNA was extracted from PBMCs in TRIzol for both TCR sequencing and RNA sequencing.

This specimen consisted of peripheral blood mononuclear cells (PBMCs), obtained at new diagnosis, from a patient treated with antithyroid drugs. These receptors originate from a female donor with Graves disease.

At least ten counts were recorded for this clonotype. CDR3 nucleotide sequence: TGCAGTGCTAGAGATTACGGGGGGAACACTGAAGCTTTCTTT. This gives the protein CSARDYGGNTEAFF. V usage is TRBV20-1 and J usage is TRBJ1-1, with D maybe TRBD1 (5 bases). Between the trimmed V and J ends, which lost 0 bases and 1 base, there was a span of 9 bases. Germline loops: CDR1 DFQATT, CDR2 SNEGSKA (reference sequence). The CDR3 covers 14 residues.

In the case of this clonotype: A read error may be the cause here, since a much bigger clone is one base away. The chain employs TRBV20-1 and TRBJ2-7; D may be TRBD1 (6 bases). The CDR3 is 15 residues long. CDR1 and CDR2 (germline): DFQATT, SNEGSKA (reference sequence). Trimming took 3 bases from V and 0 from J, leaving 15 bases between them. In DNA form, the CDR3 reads TGCAGTGCTAGTAAAACGGGACACCCCTCCTACGAGCAGTACTTC. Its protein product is CSASKTGHPSYEQYF.

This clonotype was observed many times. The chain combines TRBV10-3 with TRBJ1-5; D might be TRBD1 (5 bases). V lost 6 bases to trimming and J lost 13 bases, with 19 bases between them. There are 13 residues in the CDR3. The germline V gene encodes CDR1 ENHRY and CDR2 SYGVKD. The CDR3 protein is CAIRDTTAPTQHF. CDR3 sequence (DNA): TGTGCCATCAGGGATACGACAGCCCCCACTCAGCATTTT.

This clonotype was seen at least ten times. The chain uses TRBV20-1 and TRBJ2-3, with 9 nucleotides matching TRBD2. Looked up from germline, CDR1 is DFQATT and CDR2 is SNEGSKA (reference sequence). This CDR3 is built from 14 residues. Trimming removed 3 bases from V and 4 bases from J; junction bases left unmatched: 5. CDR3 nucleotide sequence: TGCAGTGCTAGTGTGCGGGGGGGCGCAGATACGCAGTATTTT. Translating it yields CSASVRGGADTQYF.

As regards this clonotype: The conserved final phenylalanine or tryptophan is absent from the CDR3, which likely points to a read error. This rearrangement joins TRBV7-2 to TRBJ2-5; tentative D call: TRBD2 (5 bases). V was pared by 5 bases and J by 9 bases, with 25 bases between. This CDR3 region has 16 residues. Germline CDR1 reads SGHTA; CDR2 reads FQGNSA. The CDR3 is CASSLQARVGDGAQYL. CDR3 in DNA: TGTGCCAGCAGCCTCCAGGCCCGGGTCGGCGACGGGGCCCAGTACCTC.

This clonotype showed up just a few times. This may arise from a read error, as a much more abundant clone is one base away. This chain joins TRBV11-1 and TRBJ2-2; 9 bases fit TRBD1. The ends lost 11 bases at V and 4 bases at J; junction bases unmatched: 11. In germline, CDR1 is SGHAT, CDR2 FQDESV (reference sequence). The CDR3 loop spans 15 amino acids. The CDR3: CAGIRGTGPTGELFF. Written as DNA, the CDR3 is TGTGCCGGCATTCGGGGGACAGGGCCCACCGGGGAGCTGTTTTTT.

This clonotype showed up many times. The CDR3 loop reads CAWSVQVNSPLHF. The CDR3, as DNA: TGTGCCTGGAGTGTACAGGTGAATTCACCCCTCCACTTT. The chain recombines TRBV30 with TRBJ1-6; D might be TRBD1 (5 bases). CDR1 is GTSNPN and CDR2 is SVGIG in the germline V gene (reference sequence). This CDR3 has 13 amino acids. Trimming cost V 0 bases and J 7 bases, with 7 bases left between them. Based on the CDR3 plus reference TRBV30 and TRBJ1-6, the full variable domain is SQTIHQWPATLVQPVGSPLSLECTVEGTSNPNLYWYRQAAGRGLQLLFYSVGIGQISSEVPQNLSASRPQDRQFILSSKKLLLSDSGFYLCAWSVQVNSPLHFGNGTRLTVT.

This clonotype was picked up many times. CDR3 coding DNA: TGCGCCAGCAGCTTGGGGGATGGTGGCACCGGGGAGCTGTTTTTT. This encodes CASSLGDGGTGELFF. The V gene is TRBV5-1, the J gene TRBJ2-2; no firm D call. Germline V gene sequence: CDR1 SGHRS, CDR2 YFSETQ. The CDR3 is 15 residues long. The V gene lost 0 bases and the J gene lost 4 bases, with 10 bases spanning the gap.

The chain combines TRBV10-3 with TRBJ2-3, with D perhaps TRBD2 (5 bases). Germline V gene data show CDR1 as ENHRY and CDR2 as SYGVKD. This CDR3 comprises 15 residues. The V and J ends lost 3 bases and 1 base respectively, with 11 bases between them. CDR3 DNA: TGTGCCATCAGTGACCGGGGTAGGGGCACAGATACGCAGTATTTT. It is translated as CAISDRGRGTDTQYF.

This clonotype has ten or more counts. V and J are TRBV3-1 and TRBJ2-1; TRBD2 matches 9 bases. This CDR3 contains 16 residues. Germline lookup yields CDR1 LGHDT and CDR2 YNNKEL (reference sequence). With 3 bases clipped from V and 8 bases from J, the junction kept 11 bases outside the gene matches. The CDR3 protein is CASSQVVAGGPYEQFF. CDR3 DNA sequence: TGTGCCAGCAGCCAGGTGGTGGCGGGAGGGCCCTATGAGCAGTTCTTC.

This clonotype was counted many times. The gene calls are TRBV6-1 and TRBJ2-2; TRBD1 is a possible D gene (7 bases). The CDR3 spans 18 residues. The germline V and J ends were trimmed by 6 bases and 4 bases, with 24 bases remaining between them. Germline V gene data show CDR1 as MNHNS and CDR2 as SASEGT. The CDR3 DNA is TGTGCCAGCAGACCTCCAGGCGGGGCAGGGGGGCCCACCGGGGAGCTGTTTTTT. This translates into CASRPPGGAGGPTGELFF.

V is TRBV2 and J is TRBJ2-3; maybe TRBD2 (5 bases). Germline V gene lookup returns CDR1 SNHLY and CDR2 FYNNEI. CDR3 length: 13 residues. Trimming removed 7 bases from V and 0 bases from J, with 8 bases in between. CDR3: CASTRTSTDTQYF. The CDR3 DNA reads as TGTGCCAGCACCAGGACTAGCACAGATACGCAGTATTTT.

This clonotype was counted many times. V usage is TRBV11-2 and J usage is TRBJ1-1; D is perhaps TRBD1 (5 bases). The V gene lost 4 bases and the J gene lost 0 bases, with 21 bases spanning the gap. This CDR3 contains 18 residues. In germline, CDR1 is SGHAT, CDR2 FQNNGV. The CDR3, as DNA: TGTGCCAGCAGCTCGGGCAGATTTAGGGGCCCGATGAACACTGAAGCTTTCTTT. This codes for CASSSGRFRGPMNTEAFF.

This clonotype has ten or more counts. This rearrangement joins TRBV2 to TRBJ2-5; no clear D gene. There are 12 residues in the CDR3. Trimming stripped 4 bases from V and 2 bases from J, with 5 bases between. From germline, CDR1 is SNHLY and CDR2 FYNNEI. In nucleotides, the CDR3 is TGTGCCAGCAGTGTCACGCAAGAGACCCAGTACTTC. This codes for CASSVTQETQYF. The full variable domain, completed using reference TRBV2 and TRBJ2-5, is EPEVTQTPSHQVTQMGQEVILRCVPISNHLYFYWYRQILGQKVEFLVSFYNNEISEKSEIFDDQFSVERPDGSNFTLKIRSTKLEDSAMYFCASSVTQETQYFGPGTRLLVL.

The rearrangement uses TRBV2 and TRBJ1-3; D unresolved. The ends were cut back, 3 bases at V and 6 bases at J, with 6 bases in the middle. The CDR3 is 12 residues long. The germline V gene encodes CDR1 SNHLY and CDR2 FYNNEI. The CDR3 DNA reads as TGTGCCAGCAGTGAGGCTGAAAACACCATATATTTT. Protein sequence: CASSEAENTIYF.

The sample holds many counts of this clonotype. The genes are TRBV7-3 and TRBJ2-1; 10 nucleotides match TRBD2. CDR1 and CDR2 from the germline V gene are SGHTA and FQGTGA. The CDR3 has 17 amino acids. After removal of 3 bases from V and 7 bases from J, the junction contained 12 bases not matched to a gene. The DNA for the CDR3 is TGTGCCAGCAGCTTTTCGGGGTCTAGCGGGGGCGGTAATGAGCAGTTCTTC. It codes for CASSFSGSSGGGNEQFF.

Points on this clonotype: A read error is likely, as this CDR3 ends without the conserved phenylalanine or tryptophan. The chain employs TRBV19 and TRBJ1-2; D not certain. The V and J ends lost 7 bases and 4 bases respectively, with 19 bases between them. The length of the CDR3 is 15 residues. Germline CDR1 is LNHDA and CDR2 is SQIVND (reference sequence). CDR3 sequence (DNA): TGTGCCAGTATTCCTACAGCTGGGCTCGTCTATGGCTACACCCTC. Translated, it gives CASIPTAGLVYGYTL.

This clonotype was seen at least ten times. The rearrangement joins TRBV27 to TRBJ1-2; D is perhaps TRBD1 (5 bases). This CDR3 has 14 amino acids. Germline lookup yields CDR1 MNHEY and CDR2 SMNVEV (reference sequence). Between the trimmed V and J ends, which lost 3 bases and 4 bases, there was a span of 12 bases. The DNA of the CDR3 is TGTGCCAGCAGTTTGGTAAAGGGGTTCTATGGCTACACCTTC. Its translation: CASSLVKGFYGYTF.

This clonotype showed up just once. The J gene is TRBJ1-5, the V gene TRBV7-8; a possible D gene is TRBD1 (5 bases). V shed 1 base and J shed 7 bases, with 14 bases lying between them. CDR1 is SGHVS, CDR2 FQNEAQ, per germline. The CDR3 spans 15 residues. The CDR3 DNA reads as TGTGCCAGCAGCTTAGAAGGGACCCTGAGGCAGCCCCAGCATTTT. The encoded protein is CASSLEGTLRQPQHF. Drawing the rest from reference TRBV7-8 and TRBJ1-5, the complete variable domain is GAGVSQSPRYKVAKRGQDVALRCDPISGHVSLFWYQQALGQGPEFLTYFQNEAQLDKSGLPSDRFFAERPEGSVSTLKIQRTQQEDSAVYLCASSLEGTLRQPQHFGDGTRLSIL.

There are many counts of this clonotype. As DNA, the CDR3 is TGTGCCAGCAGTTATTGGAGTTACAATGAGCAGTTCTTC. This encodes CASSYWSYNEQFF. The chain joins TRBV6-2 or TRBV6-3 to TRBJ2-1; D unclear. The length of the CDR3 is 13 residues. V lost 3 bases and J lost 4, with 7 bases in between. Germline V gene sequence: CDR1 MNHEY, CDR2 SVGEGT.

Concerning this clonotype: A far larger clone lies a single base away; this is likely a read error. CDR3 sequence: CASSSLRGLNNEQFF. The CDR3 coding sequence is TGTGCCAGCAGCTCGTTGAGGGGACTAAACAATGAGCAGTTCTTC. This rearrangement joins TRBV7-2 to TRBJ2-5; 7 nucleotides agree with TRBD2. TRBJ2-1 matches the DNA end more closely, so the J call is doubtful. CDR1 is SGHTA and CDR2 is FQGNSA in the germline V gene. The CDR3 extends over 15 amino acids.

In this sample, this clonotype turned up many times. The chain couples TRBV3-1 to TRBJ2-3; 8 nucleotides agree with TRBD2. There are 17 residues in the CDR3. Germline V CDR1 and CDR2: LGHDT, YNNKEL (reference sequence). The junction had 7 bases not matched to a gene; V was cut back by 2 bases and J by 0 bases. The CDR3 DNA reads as TGTGCCAGCAGCCAACTATCGGGGGGGCGAAGCACAGATACGCAGTATTTT. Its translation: CASSQLSGGRSTDTQYF.